The T cell receptor beta chain described here comes from a study of cytomegalovirus exposure and HLA in healthy donors. Study-level findings and limits: What was likely a sequencing artifact was a cluster of highly shared sequence variants. It has been reported that TCR beta sequences accurately predicted the HLA-A and HLA-B alleles of most subjects. As a later analysis showed, a missense DCLRE1C variant was linked to trimming of TCR beta V- and J-genes. Usually a TCR sequence was rare, but some public TCRs were found in many donors.

Germline V gene lookup returns CDR1 SGHVS and CDR2 FQNEAQ. The CDR3 is made up of 13 amino acids. The PCR ran on 60 Vbeta and 13 Jbeta primers. Data came from immunoSEQ multiplex PCR; TCRdb stores just in-frame clones and leaves some out. The sample has approximately 150,000 clones, roughly 80% seen once. About this clone itself: Its antigen is undetermined.

Sequencing used PBMCs. The receptor's source is a woman aged 25 to 39 in good health and CMV-seropositive. V and J are TRBV7-8 and TRBJ2-7; D is undetermined. CDR3 loop: CFFKLRPAYEQYF. CDR3 nucleotide sequence: TGTTTTTTCAAGCTGAGGCCGGCATACGAGCAGTACTTC.